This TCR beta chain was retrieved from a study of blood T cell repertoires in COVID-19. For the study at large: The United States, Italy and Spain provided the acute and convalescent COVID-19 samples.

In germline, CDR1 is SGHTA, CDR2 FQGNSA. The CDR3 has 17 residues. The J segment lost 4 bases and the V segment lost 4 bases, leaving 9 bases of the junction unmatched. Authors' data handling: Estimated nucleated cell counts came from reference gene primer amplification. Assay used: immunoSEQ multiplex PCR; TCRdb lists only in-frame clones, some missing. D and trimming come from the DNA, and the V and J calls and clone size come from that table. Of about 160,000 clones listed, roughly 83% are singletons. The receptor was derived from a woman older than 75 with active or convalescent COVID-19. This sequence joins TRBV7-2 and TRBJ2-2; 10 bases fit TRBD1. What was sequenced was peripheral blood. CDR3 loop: CASSYPTGGAVTGELFF. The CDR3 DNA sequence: TGTGCCAGCAGCTATCCGACAGGGGGCGCGGTCACCGGGGAGCTGTTTTTT.